This is a list of T cell receptor beta chains from one sample in a study of T cells in Graves' hyperthyroidism and ophthalmopathy. TCRdb independently ran MiXCR on the multiplex PCR reads; one entry per CDR3 protein. This sample has 640,000 or so distinct CDR3 sequences, with approximately 15% found just once. Sequencing was done on a sample of blood. The source is a woman aged 18-29 years with Graves' ophthalmopathy. CDR3s include the opening cysteine and the closing phenylalanine or tryptophan. The D gene is left open where the match is weak. The listing skips clone size in some rows; elsewhere it reads once, few, many or a size class.

j_call v_call cdr3_length clone_size d_call cdr3_aa cdr3_nt
TRBJ2-5 TRBV2 13 many NA CADIRRPQETQYF TGTGCCGATATTCGGAGGCCCCAAGAGACCCAGTACTTC
TRBJ2-3 TRBV29-1 14 many TRBD2 CSVERLAGTDTQYF TGCAGCGTTGAGAGACTAGCGGGAACAGATACGCAGTATTTT
TRBJ2-2 TRBV10-3 18 many TRBD2 CAIRGLAGGLRNTGELFF TGTGCCATCAGGGGACTAGCGGGAGGCCTACGAAACACCGGGGAGCTGTTTTTT
TRBJ2-4 TRBV27 12 many NA CASKTGKNIQYF TGTGCCAGCAAAACGGGAAAAAACATTCAGTACTTC
TRBJ2-5 TRBV20-1 13 NA NA CSACPSGQETQYF TGCAGTGCCTGCCCCAGCGGCCAAGAGACCCAGTACTTC
TRBJ2-5 TRBV5-6 13 few NA CASSRVAGETQYF TGTGCCAGCAGCCGCGTGGCAGGGGAGACCCAGTACTTC
TRBJ2-2 TRBV7-7 15 many NA CASSPGGVGTGELFF TGTGCTAGCAGCCCTGGGGGAGTGGGCACCGGGGAGCTGTTTTTT
TRBJ1-1 TRBV27 17 few NA CASSFRLQGGRIAEAFF TGTGCCAGCAGTTTTAGGTTACAGGGAGGGAGAATCGCTGAAGCTTTCTTT
TRBJ2-1 TRBV30 14 few TRBD2 CAWSVTAGGREQFF TGTGCCTGGAGTGTGACGGCGGGAGGGCGAGAGCAGTTCTTC
TRBJ1-2 TRBV12-5 18 few TRBD1 CASGLLTLDRATPYGYTF TGTGCTAGTGGTTTGCTAACCTTGGACAGGGCCACCCCCTATGGCTACACCTTC
TRBJ1-2 TRBV7-9 13 many NA CASTPGGDYGYTF TGTGCCAGCACCCCGGGGGGCGACTATGGCTACACCTTC
TRBJ1-1 TRBV27 18 many TRBD1 CASSFTPGQGEMNTEAFF TGTGCCAGCAGTTTTACTCCGGGACAGGGTGAGATGAACACTGAAGCTTTCTTT
TRBJ1-2 TRBV20-1 18 many NA CSARDGRARMRADYGYTF TGCAGTGCTAGAGATGGAAGGGCTCGGATGCGGGCAGACTATGGCTACACCTTC
TRBJ2-3 TRBV5-1 15 NA TRBD2 CASSRVAGVTDTQYF TGCGCCAGCAGCCGGGTAGCGGGAGTCACAGATACGCAGTATTTT
TRBJ1-4 TRBV6-1 16 NA TRBD1 CASSEAGRGQGEKLFF TGTGCCAGCAGTGAAGCGGGGAGGGGGCAAGGTGAAAAACTGTTTTTT
TRBJ2-1 TRBV11-1 17 many TRBD2 CASSLAQVREIHNEQFF TGTGCCAGCAGCTTAGCGCAAGTGCGGGAGATACACAATGAGCAGTTCTTC
TRBJ2-7 TRBV7-9 14 many TRBD1 CASSLVDRDYEQYF TGTGCCAGCAGCTTAGTTGACAGGGACTACGAGCAGTACTTC
TRBJ2-1 TRBV28 14 NA TRBD1 CASTSPGQGIGQFF TGTGCCAGCACCTCTCCGGGACAGGGAATAGGGCAGTTCTTC
TRBJ2-3 TRBV6-2/TRBV6-3 16 NA TRBD1 CASSYPRGRGTDTQYF TGTGCCAGCAGTTACCCCAGGGGGCGCGGGACAGATACGCAGTATTTT
TRBJ1-1 TRBV7-9 13 many TRBD1 CAGTGAKNTEAFF TGTGCCGGAACAGGGGCCAAGAACACTGAAGCTTTCTTT
TRBJ2-7 TRBV20-1 15 many NA CSAIRWATPGYEQYF TGCAGTGCAATTCGGTGGGCTACCCCCGGGTACGAGCAGTACTTC
TRBJ2-7 TRBV5-6 14 few NA CASSLAGGYDEQYF TGTGCCAGCAGCTTGGCCGGGGGCTACGACGAGCAGTACTTC
TRBJ2-1 TRBV7-2 15 many NA CASSSGTPAYNEQFF TGTGCCAGCAGCTCCGGGACCCCAGCCTACAATGAGCAGTTCTTC
TRBJ1-1 TRBV7-2 14 NA NA CASSLVDRNTEAFF TGTGCCAGCAGCTTAGTTGACAGGAACACTGAAGCTTTCTTT
TRBJ2-7 TRBV2 16 few TRBD2 CASSPPSGRPPYEQYF TGTGCCAGCAGCCCCCCAAGCGGGAGACCCCCCTACGAGCAGTACTTC
TRBJ1-4 TRBV7-2 15 many NA CASSFTLGTNEKLFF TGTGCCAGCAGCTTCACCCTGGGGACTAATGAAAAACTGTTTTTT
TRBJ2-7 TRBV25-1 15 many NA CASSEWRGRSYEQYF TGTGCCAGCAGTGAATGGAGGGGGCGATCCTACGAGCAGTACTTC
TRBJ2-1 TRBV20-1 11 many NA CSARERAAQFF TGCAGTGCTAGGGAGCGGGCAGCTCAGTTCTTC